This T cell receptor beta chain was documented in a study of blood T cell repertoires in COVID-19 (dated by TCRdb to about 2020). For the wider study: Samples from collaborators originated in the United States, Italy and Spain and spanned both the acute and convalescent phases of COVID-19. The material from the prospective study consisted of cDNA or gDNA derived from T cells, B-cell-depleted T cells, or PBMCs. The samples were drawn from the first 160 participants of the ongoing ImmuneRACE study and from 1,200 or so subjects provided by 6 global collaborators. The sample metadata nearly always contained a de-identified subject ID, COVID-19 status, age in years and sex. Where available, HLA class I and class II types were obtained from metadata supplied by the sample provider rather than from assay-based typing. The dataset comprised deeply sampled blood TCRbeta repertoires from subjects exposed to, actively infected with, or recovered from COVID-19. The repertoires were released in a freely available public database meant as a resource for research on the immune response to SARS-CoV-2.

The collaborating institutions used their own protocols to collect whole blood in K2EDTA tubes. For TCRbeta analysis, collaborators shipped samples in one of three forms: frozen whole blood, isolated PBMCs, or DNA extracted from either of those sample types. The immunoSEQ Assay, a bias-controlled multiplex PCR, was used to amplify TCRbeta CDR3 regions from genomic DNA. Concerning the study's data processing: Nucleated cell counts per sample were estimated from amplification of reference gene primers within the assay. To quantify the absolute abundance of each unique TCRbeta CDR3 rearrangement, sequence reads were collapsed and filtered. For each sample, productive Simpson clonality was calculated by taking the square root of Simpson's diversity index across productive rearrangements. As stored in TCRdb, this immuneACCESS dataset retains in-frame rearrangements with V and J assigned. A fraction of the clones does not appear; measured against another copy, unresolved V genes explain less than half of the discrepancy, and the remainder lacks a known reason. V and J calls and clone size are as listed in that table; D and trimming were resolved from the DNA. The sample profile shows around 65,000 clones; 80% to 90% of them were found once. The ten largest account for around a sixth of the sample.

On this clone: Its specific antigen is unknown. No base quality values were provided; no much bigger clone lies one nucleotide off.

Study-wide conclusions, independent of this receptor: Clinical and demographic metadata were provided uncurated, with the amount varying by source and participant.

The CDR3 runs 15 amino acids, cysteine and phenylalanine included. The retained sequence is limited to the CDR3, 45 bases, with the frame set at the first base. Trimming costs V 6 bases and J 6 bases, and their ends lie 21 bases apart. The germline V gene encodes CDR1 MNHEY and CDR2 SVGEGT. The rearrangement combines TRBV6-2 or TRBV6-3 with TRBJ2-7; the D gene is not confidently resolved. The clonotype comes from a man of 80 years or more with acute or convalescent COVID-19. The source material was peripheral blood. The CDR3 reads CASSLSSSLRPEQYF. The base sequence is TGTGCCAGCAGCCTGTCAAGCTCCCTGAGGCCCGAGCAGTACTTC.